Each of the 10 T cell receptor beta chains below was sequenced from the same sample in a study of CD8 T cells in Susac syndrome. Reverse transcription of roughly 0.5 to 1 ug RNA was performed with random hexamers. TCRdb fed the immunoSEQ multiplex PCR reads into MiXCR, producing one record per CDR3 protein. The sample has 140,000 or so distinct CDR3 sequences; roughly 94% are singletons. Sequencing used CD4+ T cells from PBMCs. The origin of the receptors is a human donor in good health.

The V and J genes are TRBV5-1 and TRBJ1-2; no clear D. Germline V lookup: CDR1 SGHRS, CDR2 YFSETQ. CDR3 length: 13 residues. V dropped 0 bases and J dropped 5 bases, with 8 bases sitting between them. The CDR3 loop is CASSLALNYGYTF. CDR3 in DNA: TGCGCCAGCAGCTTGGCATTGAATTATGGCTACACCTTC.

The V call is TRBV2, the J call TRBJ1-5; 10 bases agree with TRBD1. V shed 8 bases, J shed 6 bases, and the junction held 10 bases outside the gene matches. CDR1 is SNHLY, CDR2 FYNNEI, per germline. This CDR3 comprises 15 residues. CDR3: CASGPGTGASQPQHF. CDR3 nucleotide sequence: TGTGCCAGCGGTCCCGGGACAGGGGCATCTCAGCCCCAGCATTTT.

The CDR3 region has the DNA TGCAGTGCTAGGGAAGGACCCGGGCGGGGTGGCTACACCTTC. It is translated as CSAREGPGRGGYTF. The rearrangement links TRBV20-1 to TRBJ1-2; no firm D call. V was trimmed by 3 bases and J by 7 bases, leaving 18 bases between them. In germline, CDR1 is DFQATT, CDR2 SNEGSKA (reference sequence). The CDR3 has 14 residues.

CDR3 sequence reads: CATSRDGGKIAEETQYF. The CDR3 region has the DNA TGTGCCACCAGCAGAGATGGGGGGAAGATAGCGGAAGAGACCCAGTACTTC. The rearrangement joins TRBV15 to TRBJ2-5; D perhaps matches TRBD2 (6 bases). V lost 0 bases and J lost 3, with 17 bases in between. CDR1 and CDR2 (germline): LNHNV, YYDKDF (reference sequence). CDR3 length equals 17 residues.

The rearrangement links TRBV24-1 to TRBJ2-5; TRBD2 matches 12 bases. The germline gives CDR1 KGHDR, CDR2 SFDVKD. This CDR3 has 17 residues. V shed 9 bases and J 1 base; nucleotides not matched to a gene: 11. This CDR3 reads CATASALAGGTQETQYF. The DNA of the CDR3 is TGTGCCACCGCCTCGGCACTAGCGGGAGGAACCCAAGAGACCCAGTACTTC.

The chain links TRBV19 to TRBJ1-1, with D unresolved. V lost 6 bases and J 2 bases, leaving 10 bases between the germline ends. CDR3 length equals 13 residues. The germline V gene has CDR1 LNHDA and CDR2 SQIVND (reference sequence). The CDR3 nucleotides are TGTGCCAGTAGACCTGACACCAACACTGAAGCTTTCTTT. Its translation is CASRPDTNTEAFF.

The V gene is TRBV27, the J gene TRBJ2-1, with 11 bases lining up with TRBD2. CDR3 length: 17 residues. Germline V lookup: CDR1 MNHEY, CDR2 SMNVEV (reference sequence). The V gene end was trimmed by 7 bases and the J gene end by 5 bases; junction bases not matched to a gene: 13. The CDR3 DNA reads TGTGCCAGCAAGTTTAGGGGTACTAGCGGGAGCGACAATGAGCAGTTCTTC. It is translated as CASKFRGTSGSDNEQFF.

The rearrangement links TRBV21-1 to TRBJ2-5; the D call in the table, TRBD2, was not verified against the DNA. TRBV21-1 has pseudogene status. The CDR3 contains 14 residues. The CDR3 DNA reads TGTGCCAGCAGCAAGTTCGCGGGGCAAGAGACCCAGTACTTC. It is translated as CASSKFAGQETQYF.

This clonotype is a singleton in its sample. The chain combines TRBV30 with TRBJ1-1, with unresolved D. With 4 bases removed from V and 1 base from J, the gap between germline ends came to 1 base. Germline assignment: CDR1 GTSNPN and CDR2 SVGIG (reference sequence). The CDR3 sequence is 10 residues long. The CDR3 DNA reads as TGTGCCTGGACGAACACTGAAGCTTTCTTT. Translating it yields CAWTNTEAFF.

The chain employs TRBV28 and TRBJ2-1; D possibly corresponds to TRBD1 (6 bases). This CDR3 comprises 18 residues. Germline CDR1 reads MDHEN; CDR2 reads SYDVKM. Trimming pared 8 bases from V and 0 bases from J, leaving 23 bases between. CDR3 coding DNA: TGTGCCAGCGCAGGGGCAGGTACTATTTCGAGCTCCTACAATGAGCAGTTCTTC. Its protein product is CASAGAGTISSSYNEQFF. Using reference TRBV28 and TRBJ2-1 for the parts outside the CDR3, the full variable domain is DVKVTQSSRYLVKRTGEKVFLECVQDMDHENMFWYRQDPGLGLRLIYFSYDVKMKEKGDIPEGYSVSREKKERFSLILESASTNQTSMYLCASAGAGTISSSYNEQFFGPGTRLTVL.